These 4 T cell receptor beta chains were sequenced from one sample in a study of blood T cell repertoires in COVID-19. The repertoire was sequenced with immunoSEQ multiplex PCR; TCRdb's copy has only in-frame clones and lacks some. Of over 250,000 clones in the sample, roughly 85% were seen once. The sample taken for sequencing was peripheral blood. Receptors originate from a man aged 45-65 years with active or convalescent COVID-19.

The rearrangement uses TRBV3-1 (or the pseudogene TRBV3-2) and TRBJ1-1, with D maybe TRBD1 (5 bases). This CDR3 has 11 amino acids. Germline CDR1 and CDR2: LGHDT and YNNKEL (reference sequence). Trimming removed 6 bases at V and 11 bases at J, with 13 bases between. CDR3 in amino acids: CASRSAGVAFF. The DNA for the CDR3 is TGTGCCAGCAGATCCGCGGGGGTCGCTTTCTTT.

The V gene is TRBV12-3 or TRBV12-4, the J gene TRBJ1-1; D remains unclear. V lost 3 bases, J lost 1 base, and 3 bases lay in between. There are 12 residues in the CDR3. CDR3: CASSFRNTEAFF. The DNA of the CDR3 is TGTGCCAGCAGTTTTCGGAACACTGAAGCTTTCTTT.

There are a few counts of this clone. In DNA form, the CDR3 reads TGTGCCAGCAGTTTAGGCAAGTCCGGGAGGAGGCTCAATCAGCCCCAGCATTTT. Translated, it gives CASSLGKSGRRLNQPQHF. The chain is built from TRBV28 and TRBJ1-5; D not resolved. This CDR3 is built from 18 residues. V lost 2 bases, J lost 3 bases, and 20 bases lay in between. Germline-derived CDR1 and CDR2 are MDHEN and SYDVKM.

V gene TRBV6-5 combines with J gene TRBJ2-4; 7 nucleotides line up with TRBD2. The CDR3 extends over 15 amino acids. Looked up from germline, CDR1 is MNHEY and CDR2 is SVGAGI. The J segment lost 7 bases and the V segment lost 6 bases, leaving 12 bases of the junction unmatched. The CDR3 nucleotides read TGTGCCAGCAGCCGGGAGGTGGGGTGGAGGAACATTCAGTACTTC. This encodes CASSREVGWRNIQYF.